Listed here are 32 T cell receptor beta chains from one sample, sequenced in a study of T cell responses to AZD1222 COVID-19 vaccine. TCRdb's copy holds only in-frame clones and misses some; the assay was immunoSEQ multiplex PCR. The table records 150,000 to 200,000 clones, around 93% of them present only once. The starting material was peripheral blood, obtained on day 0 of AZD1222 vaccination. These receptors came from an adult in good health.

The gene calls are TRBV6-4 and TRBJ2-1; TRBD2 matches at 10 bases. The CDR3 sequence is 16 residues long. Germline trimming cut 5 bases from V and 4 bases from J; bases unmatched to any gene: 8. Germline CDR1 is MRHNA and CDR2 is SNTAGT. The CDR3 loop reads CASSIEAGGGYNEQFF. Written as DNA, the CDR3 is TGTGCCAGCAGTATTGAAGCGGGAGGGGGTTACAATGAGCAGTTCTTC.

This sequence joins TRBV19 and TRBJ1-4; TRBD1 matches 7 bases. CDR1 is LNHDA, CDR2 SQIVND, per germline (reference sequence). The junction had 7 bases not matched to a gene; V was cut back by 4 bases and J by 5 bases. This CDR3 spans 15 amino acids. CDR3 sequence reads: CASSTATGRNEKLFF. The CDR3 nucleotides read TGTGCCAGTAGTACGGCGACAGGGCGGAATGAAAAACTGTTTTTT.

The genes are TRBV5-4 and TRBJ1-1, with D unresolved. Deletions cut 4 bases from V and 4 bases from J, with 17 bases between. The germline V gene encodes CDR1 SGHNT and CDR2 YYREEE (reference sequence). The CDR3 consists of 15 residues. Here the CDR3 reads CASSVPAVVGTEAFF. The DNA for the CDR3 is TGTGCCAGCAGCGTCCCAGCGGTTGTGGGCACTGAAGCTTTCTTT. Complete variable domain (other parts from reference TRBV5-4 and TRBJ1-1): ETGVTQSPTHLIKTRGQQVTLRCSSQSGHNTVSWYQQALGQGPQFIFQYYREEENGRGNFPPRFSGLQFPNYSSELNVNALELDDSALYLCASSVPAVVGTEAFFGQGTRLTVV.

V and J are TRBV20-1 and TRBJ1-1; D is undetermined. The CDR3 consists of 10 residues. Germline V CDR1 and CDR2: DFQATT, SNEGSKA (reference sequence). V lost 5 bases to trimming and J lost 8 bases, with 9 bases between them. The CDR3: CSAFPTEAFF. The CDR3 DNA reads as TGCAGTGCTTTTCCGACGGAAGCTTTCTTT.

The gene calls are TRBV7-9 and TRBJ1-1; no firm D call. Germline lookup yields CDR1 SEHNR and CDR2 FQNEAQ (reference sequence). Trimming cost V 3 bases and J 10 bases, with 12 bases left between them. The CDR3 is 12 residues long. The CDR3 protein is CASSFPQGPAFF. For the CDR3, the DNA is TGTGCCAGCAGCTTCCCACAAGGGCCAGCTTTCTTT.

The chain is built from TRBV29-1 and TRBJ2-2; 9 bases match TRBD2. This CDR3 is built from 14 residues. The junction had 8 bases not matched to a gene; V was cut back by 7 bases and J by 5 bases. Germline CDR1 is SQVTM and CDR2 is ANQGSEA. The CDR3 sequence: CSGVAGAGTGELFF. The CDR3 DNA reads as TGCAGCGGGGTAGCGGGAGCGGGTACCGGGGAGCTGTTTTTT.

This chain joins TRBV28 and TRBJ1-3, with D perhaps TRBD1 (6 bases). The CDR3 sequence is 15 residues long. Germline CDR1 MDHEN, CDR2 SYDVKM. Trimming stripped 8 bases from V and 0 bases from J, with 14 bases between. The CDR3 is CASAVGGNSGNTIYF. The CDR3 DNA is TGTGCCAGCGCAGTTGGGGGCAACTCTGGAAACACCATATATTTT.

V gene TRBV29-1 combines with J gene TRBJ1-1, with 7 bases matching TRBD1. The V gene end was trimmed by 7 bases and the J gene end by 10 bases; junction bases not matched to a gene: 9. From germline, CDR1 is SQVTM and CDR2 ANQGSEA. The CDR3 is 11 amino acids. The CDR3 DNA reads as TGCAGCGGGGGAGGGGGCTTACTAGCTTTCTTT. Translated, it gives CSGGGGLLAFF. Looking up the rest from reference TRBV29-1 and TRBJ1-1 gives the full variable domain: SAVISQKPSRDICQRGTSLTIQCQVDSQVTMMFWYRQQPGQSLTLIATANQGSEATYESGFVIDKFPISRPNLTFSTLTVSNMSPEDSSIYLCSGGGGLLAFFGQGTRLTVV.

The chain is built from TRBV5-1 and TRBJ1-2; no definite D call. CDR3 length: 15 residues. V was pared by 0 bases and J by 4 bases, with 13 bases between. Germline V CDR1 and CDR2: SGHRS, YFSETQ. CDR3 region: CASSLDTRPSYGYTF. The CDR3 DNA reads TGCGCCAGCAGCTTGGACACCAGGCCTAGCTATGGCTACACCTTC.

This clone was seen more than once but under ten times. The genes are TRBV6-5 and TRBJ1-1, with 9 nucleotides matching TRBD1. Per germline, CDR1 MNHEY and CDR2 SVGAGI. CDR3 length equals 14 residues. With V trimmed by 6 bases and J by 4 bases, 6 bases remained unmatched. The CDR3 coding sequence is TGTGCCAGCAGCTACAGGGGGCAGGGCACTGAAGCTTTCTTT. Translated: CASSYRGQGTEAFF.

The V and J genes are TRBV11-2 and TRBJ2-1, with TRBD1 as a possible D gene (6 bases). Germline V gene data show CDR1 as SGHAT and CDR2 as FQNNGV. V was pared by 6 bases and J by 7 bases, with 22 bases between. CDR3 length equals 16 residues. CDR3 coding DNA: TGTGCCAGCAGGACCACGGGGACACGAAGGCTAAATGAGCAGTTCTTC. It is translated as CASRTTGTRRLNEQFF.

Details on this clone: One junction end does not reproduce the germline sequence, and a read error may be involved. The CDR3 sequence: CASRLDRGSAEAFF. CDR3 bases: TGTGCCAGCAGATTAGACAGGGGGAGCGCTGAAGCTTTCTTT. The chain joins TRBV7-9 to TRBJ1-1, with 9 bases that match TRBD1. Germline-derived CDR1 and CDR2 are SEHNR and FQNEAQ (reference sequence). This CDR3 is built from 14 residues.

CDR3 protein: CSGARTSSSGEQFF. In DNA, the CDR3 is TGCAGCGGTGCGAGGACTAGCTCTTCGGGTGAGCAGTTCTTC. The chain joins TRBV29-1 to TRBJ2-1, with 8 nucleotides matching TRBD2. Germline values: CDR1 SQVTM, CDR2 ANQGSEA. The CDR3 consists of 14 residues. With 7 bases clipped from V and 9 bases from J, the junction kept 14 bases outside the gene matches.

This clone has only one observation. This rearrangement joins TRBV7-2 to TRBJ2-7, with D tentatively TRBD2 (5 bases). The CDR3 is made up of 16 amino acids. Trimming shortened V by 1 base and J by 4 bases, and 17 bases separated the two germline ends. In germline, CDR1 is SGHTA, CDR2 FQGNSA. CDR3 region: CASSLVAFGVPYEQYF. The CDR3 coding sequence is TGTGCCAGCAGCTTAGTAGCGTTTGGGGTCCCGTACGAGCAGTACTTC.

This chain connects TRBV2 to TRBJ1-1, with D unresolved. This CDR3 has 13 residues. Germline values: CDR1 SNHLY, CDR2 FYNNEI. V dropped 6 bases and J dropped 0 bases, with 8 bases sitting between them. The CDR3 spells CASSATLNTEAFF. DNA of the CDR3: TGTGCCAGCAGCGCAACATTGAACACTGAAGCTTTCTTT. Full variable domain (rest looked up from reference TRBV2 and TRBJ1-1): EPEVTQTPSHQVTQMGQEVILRCVPISNHLYFYWYRQILGQKVEFLVSFYNNEISEKSEIFDDQFSVERPDGSNFTLKIRSTKLEDSAMYFCASSATLNTEAFFGQGTRLTVV.

V is TRBV28 and J is TRBJ1-1; 10 bases are shared with TRBD1. V was clipped by 5 bases and J by 4 bases; unmatched bases: 4. This CDR3 is 14 amino acids long. Germline V lookup: CDR1 MDHEN, CDR2 SYDVKM. The CDR3 DNA follows: TGTGCCAGCAGTCAGACAGGGGGCGGCACTGAAGCTTTCTTT. Residues: CASSQTGGGTEAFF.

The genes are TRBV5-1 and TRBJ1-2; D unresolved. Between the trimmed V and J ends, which lost 0 bases and 2 bases, there was a span of 5 bases. This CDR3 region has 13 residues. Germline V gene data show CDR1 as SGHRS and CDR2 as YFSETQ. CDR3 sequence reads: CASSLDGNYGYTF. As DNA, the CDR3 is TGCGCCAGCAGCTTGGATGGGAACTATGGCTACACCTTC.

The rearrangement links TRBV7-9 to TRBJ1-4; D uncertain. CDR3 length: 14 amino acids. Between the trimmed V and J ends, which lost 7 bases and 7 bases, there was a span of 16 bases. CDR1 is SEHNR and CDR2 is FQNEAQ in the germline V gene (reference sequence). In nucleotides, the CDR3 is TGTGCCAGCACAATTGGCAGCGAGAGTGAAAAACTGTTTTTT. Its protein product is CASTIGSESEKLFF. Full variable domain (rest looked up from reference TRBV7-9 and TRBJ1-4): DTGVSQNPRHKITKRGQNVTFRCDPISEHNRLYWYRQTLGQGPEFLTYFQNEAQLEKSRLLSDRFSAERPKGSFSTLEIQRTEQGDSAMYLCASTIGSESEKLFFGSGTQLSVL.

This clone appeared a few times. The chain links TRBV19 to TRBJ2-1; 7 positions agree with TRBD1. With V trimmed by 7 bases and J by 0 bases, 12 bases remained unmatched. The CDR3 runs 17 residues. CDR1 and CDR2 from the germline V gene are LNHDA and SQIVND (reference sequence). The CDR3 sequence is CASTLHPGQSSYNEQFF. CDR3 sequence (DNA): TGTGCCAGTACTCTCCACCCGGGACAGAGCTCCTACAATGAGCAGTTCTTC.

A single count supports this clone. This chain links TRBV18 with TRBJ2-7, with a possible D match to TRBD1 (5 bases). The CDR3 totals 14 residues. Germline V gene lookup returns CDR1 KGHSH and CDR2 LQKENI. V lost 3 bases and J 7 bases, leaving 16 bases between the germline ends. CDR3 sequence reads: CASSPRAMGREQYF. The CDR3 DNA follows: TGTGCCAGCTCACCCCGGGCCATGGGGCGTGAGCAGTACTTC.

This chain connects TRBV4-2 to TRBJ2-2; D uncertain. V lost 1 base to trimming and J lost 5 bases, with 2 bases between them. The CDR3 contains 12 residues. CDR1 is LGHNA, CDR2 YNFKEQ, per germline. Here the CDR3 reads CASSQATGELFF. The CDR3 nucleotides are TGTGCCAGCAGCCAAGCGACCGGGGAGCTGTTTTTT.

The chain employs TRBV27 and TRBJ2-1, with 11 bases fitting TRBD2. Per germline, CDR1 MNHEY and CDR2 SMNVEV (reference sequence). CDR3 length: 17 amino acids. V shed 0 bases, J shed 4 bases, and the junction held 5 bases outside the gene matches. This CDR3 reads CASSLSLGTSGYNEQFF. The CDR3 DNA follows: TGTGCCAGCAGTTTATCGCTAGGGACTAGCGGATACAATGAGCAGTTCTTC.

This sequence joins TRBV9 and TRBJ1-1, with TRBD1 as a possible D gene (6 bases). Per germline, CDR1 SGDLS and CDR2 YYNGEE. This CDR3 is built from 13 residues. Trimming left V 0 bases short and J 4 bases short, with 7 bases between. The CDR3 region has the DNA TGTGCCAGCAGCGTAGAGGGGGTCACTGAAGCTTTCTTT. This codes for CASSVEGVTEAFF.

The gene calls are TRBV7-8 and TRBJ2-3, with D uncertain. Trimming removed 5 bases from V and 6 bases from J, with 9 bases in between. Germline CDR1 reads SGHVS; CDR2 reads FQNEAQ. This CDR3 is 12 amino acids long. The CDR3 DNA is TGTGCCAGCAGCCGCCGTGGGGATACGCAGTATTTT. It is translated as CASSRRGDTQYF. The full variable domain, rest sourced from reference TRBV7-8 and TRBJ2-3, is GAGVSQSPRYKVAKRGQDVALRCDPISGHVSLFWYQQALGQGPEFLTYFQNEAQLDKSGLPSDRFFAERPEGSVSTLKIQRTQQEDSAVYLCASSRRGDTQYFGPGTRLTVL.

This chain links TRBV5-1 with TRBJ2-1, with D possibly being TRBD1 or TRBD2 (5 bases each). The CDR3 spans 17 residues. The V and J ends lost 3 bases and 5 bases respectively, with 21 bases between them. CDR1 and CDR2 (germline): SGHRS, YFSETQ. CDR3 in DNA: TGCGCCAGCAGCTCTCTGGGGCGCGGGCGCGCGGACAATGAGCAGTTCTTC. This sequence encodes CASSSLGRGRADNEQFF.

The genes are TRBV28 and TRBJ1-5; TRBD1 matches at 11 bases. The V segment lost 6 bases and the J segment 7 bases; nucleotides outside the gene matches: 5. CDR1 is MDHEN and CDR2 is SYDVKM in the germline V gene. This CDR3 is 14 amino acids long. The CDR3 spells CASRDRGPGQPQHF. As DNA, the CDR3 is TGTGCCAGCAGGGACAGGGGGCCGGGGCAGCCCCAGCATTTT.

This rearrangement joins TRBV18 to TRBJ1-2; tentative D call: TRBD1 (5 bases). CDR3 length: 15 residues. Trimming pared 6 bases from V and 2 bases from J, leaving 16 bases between. CDR1 is KGHSH, CDR2 LQKENI, per germline. The CDR3 DNA follows: TGTGCCAGCTCCCATGGGCAGGGAGTAAACTATGGCTACACCTTC. Translating it yields CASSHGQGVNYGYTF.

CDR3 residues: CASSYSIGSYNEQFF. CDR3 nucleotide sequence: TGTGCCAGCAGTTACTCGATCGGATCCTACAATGAGCAGTTCTTC. The chain links TRBV6-5 to TRBJ2-1; D is unclear. CDR3 size: 15 residues. The germline V gene encodes CDR1 MNHEY and CDR2 SVGAGI. The V end was cut by 0 bases, the J end by 1 base, with 7 bases between.

This clone was observed a single time. The chain has TRBV2 and TRBJ1-1; 8 positions agree with TRBD1. From germline, CDR1 is SNHLY and CDR2 FYNNEI. Germline trimming cut 5 bases from V and 0 bases from J; bases unmatched to any gene: 11. The length of the CDR3 is 17 residues. CDR3 sequence reads: CASSRRQGWPMNTEAFF. CDR3 in DNA: TGTGCCAGCAGTAGGAGACAGGGGTGGCCAATGAACACTGAAGCTTTCTTT.

This clone was recorded only once. The J gene is TRBJ2-7, the V gene TRBV6-5, with a weak D call TRBD1 (5 bases). Trimming stripped 8 bases from V and 0 bases from J, with 8 bases between. The germline V gene encodes CDR1 MNHEY and CDR2 SVGAGI. The CDR3 spans 12 residues. CDR3 in amino acids: CASVDSSYEQYF. CDR3 DNA sequence: TGTGCCAGCGTCGACAGCTCCTACGAGCAGTACTTC.

The J gene is TRBJ1-4, the V gene TRBV4-1, with D unclear. The V gene lost 4 bases and the J gene lost 7 bases, with 7 bases spanning the gap. Per the germline V gene, CDR1 is MGHRA and CDR2 is YSYEKL. CDR3 length: 12 residues. CDR3 nucleotides: TGCGCCAGCAGCCCCTTAGGTGAAAAACTGTTTTTT. Its translation: CASSPLGEKLFF.

This chain links TRBV6-6 with TRBJ2-1; D might be TRBD1 (6 bases). CDR3 length: 12 residues. The ends were cut back, 2 bases at V and 15 bases at J, with 14 bases in the middle. From germline, CDR1 is MNHNY and CDR2 SVGAGI (reference sequence). The DNA of the CDR3 is TGTGCCAGCAGTTACACCCAGGGGCGATGGTTCTTC. As protein: CASSYTQGRWFF.